This T cell receptor (beta chain) was captured by sequencing in a study of high-grade serous ovarian cancer treatment subgroups. Tumor tissue was taken before any definitive surgery or chemotherapy was given. Some clones are missing from TCRdb's copy, which holds only in-frame ones; the method was immunoSEQ multiplex PCR. The data hold 8,500 to 9,500 clones, with around 85% observed a single time. Sequenced material: tumor tissue. This sequence originates from a human donor with high-grade serous ovarian cancer.

This CDR3 reads CASSKERGTYEQYF. The CDR3 bases are TGTGCCAGCAGCAAAGAAAGGGGGACCTACGAGCAGTACTTC. The chain carries TRBV21-1 and TRBJ2-7; the DNA was not used to check the table's D call, TRBD1. TRBV21-1 is shown as a pseudogene. The CDR3 length is 14 residues.